What follows is one TCR beta chain and its context. Antigen: not known. The timepoints at which blood was sampled were baseline, cycle 4 day 1, and cycle 7 day 1. This record comes from a study of OX40 agonist ivuxolimab in advanced cancers. Study-level information: The dose-escalation group included hepatocellular carcinoma, melanoma, renal cell carcinoma and head and neck cancer. Partial responses were recorded for three patients, including one with hepatocellular carcinoma and two with cutaneous melanoma.

TCRdb keeps only in-frame clones here, not all; method: immunoSEQ multiplex PCR. This sample has around 68,000 clones; about 90% occur once, and the top ten carry about 0.31%. Germline lookup yields CDR1 SGHVS and CDR2 FQNEAQ. This CDR3 spans 12 amino acids. V was pared by 6 bases and J by 7 bases, with 5 bases of the junction left unmatched. General study results and limits: The mean number of expanded clones was higher in CD8+ T cells than in CD4+.

Sequencing was performed on CD4+ or CD8+ T cells sorted from blood, taken in a trial of the OX40 agonist ivuxolimab. This chain connects TRBV7-8 to TRBJ2-5, with TRBD1 matching 7 bases. The source is an adult with an advanced solid tumor such as melanoma, head and neck, liver or kidney cancer. CDR3 in DNA: TGTGCCAGCAGACAACAGGGGCGGACCCAGTACTTC. Protein product: CASRQQGRTQYF. The whole variable domain, filled in from reference TRBV7-8 and TRBJ2-5, reads GAGVSQSPRYKVAKRGQDVALRCDPISGHVSLFWYQQALGQGPEFLTYFQNEAQLDKSGLPSDRFFAERPEGSVSTLKIQRTQQEDSAVYLCASRQQGRTQYFGPGTRLLVL.